The TCR beta chain under discussion was sequenced for a study of a mutant IDH1 vaccine in newly diagnosed glioma. Whole-study context: Vaccine dosing followed radiotherapy by 4-6 weeks, or accompanied temozolomide cycles. Earlier care involved radiotherapy, temozolomide, or both, and the majority received both. Findings and caveats of the study: Apparently, pseudoprogression bore no relation to changes among the top peripheral T cell clonotypes.

The germline gives CDR1 SGHTA, CDR2 FQGNSA. CDR3 length: 14 residues. The junction had 10 bases not matched to a gene; V was cut back by 7 bases and J by 4 bases. The time point is: week 23, last vaccination. A single vaccine dose contained 300 ug of mutant IDH1 20-mer peptide, and topical imiquimod was used with it. Newly diagnosed WHO grade 3 or 4 IDH1-mutant, ATRX-lost astrocytomas were identified in the donors. Comment on this clone: Its antigen is currently unknown.

The method was immunoSEQ multiplex PCR; TCRdb's version includes in-frame clones alone and lacks a portion of them. This table has 88,000 or so clones, 65% to 90% appearing once. Sequencing used PBMCs, obtained from a glioma patient whose treatment included an IDH1 peptide vaccine. The rearrangement links TRBV7-2 to TRBJ2-7, with 7 bases that match TRBD2. The TCR comes from a man younger than 45 with glioma. Some clones in this sample may be carry-over from other donors' samples. The CDR3 sequence is CASTWGGRWYEQYF. For the CDR3, the DNA is TGTGCCAGCACCTGGGGGGGGAGATGGTACGAGCAGTACTTC.